This TCR beta chain was retrieved from a study of T-cell memory formation after mild COVID-19. Findings and caveats of the study: There were some responding clones in pre-infection memory, which suggested that cross-reactive memory had joined. Clones that shrank (day 15 to 85) were balanced CD4/CD8, whereas later expanders leaned CD4+. Researchers report contracting CD4+ clones mostly in CM and EM, with CD8+ clones in EMRA.

A word on this clonotype: Antigen unknown.

This CDR3 spans 14 amino acids. Germline V gene data show CDR1 as SGHKS and CDR2 as YYEKEE (reference sequence). V dropped 6 bases and J dropped 2 bases, with 14 bases sitting between them. 5'RACE with constant-segment primers built TCRalpha and TCRbeta cDNA libraries with UMIs. TCRdb reprocessed the 5' RACE reads via MiXCR and lists one record per CDR3 protein. Of about 110,000 distinct CDR3 sequences listed, 20% to 25% are singletons. The genes are TRBV5-5 and TRBJ1-2; tentatively, D is TRBD1 (5 bases). Source material: PBMCs or a T cell subset sorted from them (not recorded which). The TCR was taken from a man between 18 and 29 years old who had mild COVID-19 (a few samples of this study predate the infection). Cell type and time point are not known. CDR3 protein: CASTLAGGNYGYTF. In nucleotides, the CDR3 is TGTGCCAGCACCCTCGCGGGGGGGAACTATGGCTACACCTTC.